One and the same sample provided the 28 T cell receptor beta chains below, sequenced in a study of blood T cells in healthy people across ages. With a J-beta primer mix and a sample-barcoded 5' primer, a second PCR ran about 7 to 12 cycles. MiXCR, run by TCRdb on the 5' RACE reads, gives a single entry per CDR3 protein. Among more than 650,000 distinct CDR3 sequences, approximately 24% were seen once, and the ten largest hold about 3%. These sequences were also reported in another study, on T cells of mothers and their children.

The sequenced sample was blood. Source of these receptors: a boy under 18 in good health.

The chain carries TRBV4-2 and TRBJ2-2; 7 nucleotides agree with TRBD2. The germline V gene has CDR1 LGHNA and CDR2 YNFKEQ. The CDR3 is 21 residues long. The J segment lost 8 bases and the V segment lost 3 bases, leaving 27 bases of the junction unmatched. CDR3 sequence: CASSHLLGSGENTARSGELFF. The CDR3 bases are TGTGCCAGCAGCCACCTCCTTGGCAGCGGGGAGAACACCGCACGCTCTGGGGAGCTGTTTTTT.

This clonotype showed up just a few times. The chain links TRBV9 to TRBJ2-5, with TRBD2 matching over 11 bases. The CDR3 consists of 17 residues. Per the germline V gene, CDR1 is SGDLS and CDR2 is YYNGEE. The V segment lost 4 bases and the J segment 2 bases; nucleotides outside the gene matches: 10. This CDR3 reads CASSLPAGLAEQETQYF. The CDR3 DNA is TGTGCCAGCAGCCTCCCCGCGGGACTAGCGGAACAAGAGACCCAGTACTTC.

This clonotype was observed a few times. This sequence joins TRBV29-1 and TRBJ2-6; D gene ambiguous. This CDR3 has 17 residues. Germline V gene lookup returns CDR1 SQVTM and CDR2 ANQGSEA. The V gene lost 4 bases and the J gene lost 0 bases, with 16 bases spanning the gap. CDR3: CSVAGDSFPSGANVLTF. DNA for the CDR3: TGCAGCGTTGCCGGAGATAGCTTTCCCTCTGGGGCCAACGTCCTGACTTTC.

The chain is built from TRBV5-1 and TRBJ2-6, with 8 bases matching TRBD1. V dropped 4 bases and J dropped 0; count of bases not matched to a gene: 6. This CDR3 is built from 17 residues. Germline CDR1 SGHRS, CDR2 YFSETQ. This CDR3 reads CASSRQGSSSGANVLTF. CDR3 nucleotides: TGCGCCAGCAGCAGACAGGGGAGTAGCTCTGGGGCCAACGTCCTGACTTTC.

J is TRBJ2-2 and V is TRBV28; 7 bases agree with TRBD2. The germline V gene has CDR1 MDHEN and CDR2 SYDVKM. V trimming: 8 bases; J trimming: 2 bases; junction bases outside the gene matches: 2. The CDR3 is 13 residues long. In nucleotides, the CDR3 is TGTGCCAGCGGGGGGGTAAACACCGGGGAGCTGTTTTTT. Its protein product is CASGGVNTGELFF. Full variable domain (rest looked up from reference TRBV28 and TRBJ2-2): DVKVTQSSRYLVKRTGEKVFLECVQDMDHENMFWYRQDPGLGLRLIYFSYDVKMKEKGDIPEGYSVSREKKERFSLILESASTNQTSMYLCASGGVNTGELFFGEGSRLTVL.

This clonotype turned up a few times. The rearrangement joins TRBV20-1 to TRBJ2-5, with D perhaps given as TRBD1 or TRBD2 (6 bases each). This CDR3 has 15 residues. From germline, CDR1 is DFQATT and CDR2 SNEGSKA (reference sequence). V was trimmed by 4 bases and J by 7 bases, leaving 22 bases between them. The CDR3 DNA reads as TGCAGTGCTAAAGGGGGGACCGGGACGGCCGTGACCCAGTACTTC. This translates into CSAKGGTGTAVTQYF.

This clonotype has just a few counts. The chain recombines TRBV5-1 with TRBJ2-7, with D possibly being TRBD1 (6 bases). The CDR3 extends over 15 amino acids. Germline V CDR1 and CDR2: SGHRS, YFSETQ. Deletions cut 0 bases from V and 3 bases from J, with 13 bases between. The CDR3, as DNA: TGCGCCAGCAGCTTGGCCCAATCAGGGGTCTACGAGCAGTACTTC. It yields the protein CASSLAQSGVYEQYF.

V gene TRBV12-3 or TRBV12-4 combines with J gene TRBJ1-4; D unclear. Between the trimmed V and J ends, which lost 6 bases and 13 bases, there was a span of 15 bases. The length of the CDR3 is 12 residues. The CDR3: CASRSGPSGLFF. CDR3 nucleotide sequence: TGTGCCAGCAGATCCGGGCCTAGCGGACTGTTTTTT.

V is TRBV6-6 and J is TRBJ1-2; D gene uncertain. This CDR3 is built from 12 residues. Germline loops: CDR1 MNHNY, CDR2 SVGAGI (reference sequence). With 5 bases removed from V and 3 bases from J, the gap between germline ends came to 7 bases. The CDR3 DNA follows: TGTGCCAGCAGTGCCGCGGACTATGGCTACACCTTC. Translation gives CASSAADYGYTF.

This clonotype was observed many times. The gene calls are TRBV18 and TRBJ2-5; a possible D gene is TRBD1 (5 bases). The V and J ends lost 6 bases and 3 bases respectively, with 17 bases between them. Germline CDR1 and CDR2: KGHSH and LQKENI. CDR3 length: 15 residues. Written as DNA, the CDR3 is TGTGCCAGCTCTCCCGTCCCGACAGCAAAAGAGACCCAGTACTTC. It yields the protein CASSPVPTAKETQYF.

The chain couples TRBV3-1 to TRBJ1-1, with D perhaps matching TRBD1 (6 bases). Trimming took off 5 bases at V and 1 base at J, with 14 bases between the two ends. The CDR3 runs 15 residues. Germline V gives CDR1 LGHDT, CDR2 YNNKEL (reference sequence). This CDR3 is CASSIRTVGNTEAFF. The CDR3 bases are TGTGCCAGCAGCATCCGGACAGTCGGGAACACTGAAGCTTTCTTT.

The gene calls are TRBV12-3 or TRBV12-4 and TRBJ2-5, with D perhaps matching TRBD1 (6 bases). Between the trimmed V and J ends, which lost 3 bases and 0 bases, there was a span of 11 bases. The length of the CDR3 is 15 residues. Here the CDR3 DNA reads TGTGCCAGCAGTTTTTGGACAGCCAACCAAGAGACCCAGTACTTC. It yields the protein CASSFWTANQETQYF.

This clonotype was detected many times. The chain employs TRBV29-1 and TRBJ2-5; D gene ambiguous. Germline V lookup: CDR1 SQVTM, CDR2 ANQGSEA. Trimming took 6 bases from V and 5 from J, leaving 13 bases between them. This CDR3 spans 12 amino acids. CDR3 loop: CSVRVDIETQYF. Written as DNA, the CDR3 is TGCAGCGTGAGAGTCGACATTGAGACCCAGTACTTC.

This clonotype appeared a few times. This chain links TRBV12-3 or TRBV12-4 with TRBJ2-3; possible D gene TRBD2, 5 bases. CDR3 length: 14 amino acids. Trimming took 3 bases from V and 5 from J, leaving 12 bases between them. CDR3 amino acids: CASSLRVNGDTQYF. The CDR3 region has the DNA TGTGCCAGCAGTTTGAGGGTCAACGGAGATACGCAGTATTTT.

The chain combines TRBV6-5 with TRBJ2-5; TRBD1 agrees at 9 bases. Germline V gene sequence: CDR1 MNHEY, CDR2 SVGAGI. J lost 10 bases, V lost 7 bases, and 13 bases had no gene match. The CDR3 covers 14 residues. CDR3 in amino acids: CASIPRWGQGDQYF. Here the CDR3 DNA reads TGTGCCAGCATTCCGAGGTGGGGACAGGGAGACCAGTACTTC.

This clonotype was observed a handful of times. The J gene is TRBJ2-7, the V gene TRBV20-1, with TRBD1 identical over 8 bases. The CDR3 totals 19 residues. Per the germline V gene, CDR1 is DFQATT and CDR2 is SNEGSKA (reference sequence). With V trimmed by 3 bases and J by 0 bases, 19 bases remained unmatched. The CDR3 DNA sequence: TGCAGTGCTAGTTACCTCTATTGGGACAGGCCTTTTCCCTCCTACGAGCAGTACTTC. Its protein product is CSASYLYWDRPFPSYEQYF.

This clonotype was seen a few times. This sequence joins TRBV29-1 and TRBJ1-2; possible D gene TRBD1, 5 bases. Trimming stripped 6 bases from V and 4 bases from J, with 15 bases between. Germline values: CDR1 SQVTM, CDR2 ANQGSEA. CDR3 length: 13 residues. The CDR3 here is CSVGDEGFYGYTF. In DNA form, the CDR3 reads TGCAGCGTGGGGGATGAGGGGTTCTATGGCTACACCTTC.

This chain connects TRBV6-1 to TRBJ2-3; D is possibly TRBD2 (6 bases). V lost 1 base to trimming and J lost 5 bases, with 13 bases between them. The CDR3 totals 15 residues. Germline CDR1 and CDR2: MNHNS and SASEGT. For the CDR3, the DNA is TGTGCCAGCAGTGAAGGGGGGGTCGGCGGAGATACGCAGTATTTT. Its translation: CASSEGGVGGDTQYF.

The rearrangement joins TRBV4-1 to TRBJ2-5; D possibly uses TRBD1 or TRBD2 (5 bases each). With the DNA end fitting TRBJ2-1 better, the J assignment may be wrong. The germline V gene encodes CDR1 MGHRA and CDR2 YSYEKL. The CDR3 length is 15 residues. CDR3 loop: CASSQGWGNGDEQFF. In nucleotides, the CDR3 is TGCGCCAGCAGCCAAGGTTGGGGGAATGGGGATGAGCAGTTCTTC.

CDR3 sequence reads: CASELAGVSYEQYF. CDR3 sequence (DNA): TGTGCTAGTGAACTAGCGGGGGTTTCCTACGAGCAGTACTTC. The gene calls are TRBV12-5 and TRBJ2-7; the match to TRBD2 covers 11 bases. This CDR3 contains 14 residues. The V gene end was trimmed by 7 bases and the J gene end by 1 base; junction bases not matched to a gene: 3. Germline V gene data show CDR1 as LGHNT and CDR2 as FRNRAP.

Regarding this clonotype: The junction differs from germline at one of its ends, possibly a read error. Written as DNA, the CDR3 is TGCGCCAGCAGCTCGGTACAGGGAACTGAAGCTTTCTTT. As protein: CASSSVQGTEAFF. The V gene is TRBV7-6, the J gene TRBJ1-1; perhaps TRBD1 as D (6 bases). The CDR3 has 13 residues. Germline-derived CDR1 and CDR2 are SGHVS and FNYEAQ.

This clonotype was seen more than once but under ten times. The chain is built from TRBV29-1 and TRBJ2-7; D assignment may be TRBD1 or TRBD2 (5 bases each). This CDR3 region has 14 residues. Deletions cut 6 bases from V and 4 bases from J, with 19 bases between. Germline-derived CDR1 and CDR2 are SQVTM and ANQGSEA. This CDR3 is CSVATGWGSYEQYF. The CDR3 DNA is TGCAGCGTGGCCACCGGGTGGGGGAGTTACGAGCAGTACTTC.

V gene TRBV20-1 combines with J gene TRBJ2-3; 9 positions agree with TRBD1. The germline V gene has CDR1 DFQATT and CDR2 SNEGSKA (reference sequence). The V segment lost 5 bases and the J segment 2 bases; nucleotides outside the gene matches: 11. There are 16 residues in the CDR3. The DNA for the CDR3 is TGCAGTGCTTCAGACAGGGGGTGGGGATACACAGATACGCAGTATTTT. This sequence encodes CSASDRGWGYTDTQYF.

The chain combines TRBV28 with TRBJ1-2; D is unresolved. The CDR3 loop spans 16 amino acids. V was trimmed by 5 bases and J by 4 bases, leaving 20 bases between them. Per the germline V gene, CDR1 is MDHEN and CDR2 is SYDVKM. DNA of the CDR3: TGTGCCAGCAGTGCCTCCCTCGGACGGACTTTCTATGGCTACACCTTC. The encoded protein is CASSASLGRTFYGYTF.

This clonotype has just a few counts. This sequence joins TRBV5-1 and TRBJ1-2; 8 bases are shared with TRBD1. Germline V gene lookup returns CDR1 SGHRS and CDR2 YFSETQ. The CDR3 runs 15 residues. Trimming at V came to 3 bases and at J to 6 bases, leaving 10 bases not matched to a gene. CDR3 residues: CASSSVTGRGHGYTF. Here the CDR3 DNA reads TGCGCCAGCAGCTCGGTCACGGGCAGGGGGCATGGCTACACCTTC.

Only a few counts were recorded for this clonotype. The gene calls are TRBV20-1 and TRBJ2-5, with TRBD1 as a possible D gene (5 bases). The DNA end favors TRBJ2-7, so the J call may be wrong. The CDR3 is made up of 12 amino acids. The V gene's germline CDR1 is DFQATT and CDR2 SNEGSKA (reference sequence). CDR3 DNA sequence: TGCAGTGCTAGCGGCAGGGTTTACGAGCAGTACTTC. As protein: CSASGRVYEQYF.

This clonotype was seen a few times. The chain has TRBV6-6 and TRBJ1-4; TRBD1 might be the D (6 bases). V was clipped by 4 bases and J by 8 bases, with 17 bases between them. Per germline, CDR1 MNHNY and CDR2 SVGAGI (reference sequence). The CDR3 runs to 15 residues. DNA of the CDR3: TGTGCCAGCAGTTGGTCCTCGGGGGCAGGGGAAAAACTGTTTTTT. Translated: CASSWSSGAGEKLFF.

The chain links TRBV7-2 to TRBJ2-3; D might be TRBD2 (5 bases). Germline lookup yields CDR1 SGHTA and CDR2 FQGNSA. There are 15 residues in the CDR3. V lost 2 bases and J 2 bases, leaving 11 bases between the germline ends. CDR3 protein: CASSLLGLYTDTQYF. The CDR3 nucleotides are TGTGCCAGCAGCTTACTAGGACTGTACACAGATACGCAGTATTTT.